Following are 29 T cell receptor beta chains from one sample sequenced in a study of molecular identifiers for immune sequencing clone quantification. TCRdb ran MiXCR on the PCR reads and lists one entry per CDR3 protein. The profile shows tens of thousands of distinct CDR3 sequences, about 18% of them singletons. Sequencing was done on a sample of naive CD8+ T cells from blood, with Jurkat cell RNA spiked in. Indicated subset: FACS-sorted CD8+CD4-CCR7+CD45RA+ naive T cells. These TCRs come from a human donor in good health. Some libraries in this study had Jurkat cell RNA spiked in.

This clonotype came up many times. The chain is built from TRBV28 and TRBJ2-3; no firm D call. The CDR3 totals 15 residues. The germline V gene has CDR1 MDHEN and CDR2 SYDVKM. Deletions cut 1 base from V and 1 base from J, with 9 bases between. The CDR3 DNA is TGTGCCAGCAGTTTATTAAGCCGGGGCACAGATACGCAGTATTTT. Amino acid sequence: CASSLLSRGTDTQYF.

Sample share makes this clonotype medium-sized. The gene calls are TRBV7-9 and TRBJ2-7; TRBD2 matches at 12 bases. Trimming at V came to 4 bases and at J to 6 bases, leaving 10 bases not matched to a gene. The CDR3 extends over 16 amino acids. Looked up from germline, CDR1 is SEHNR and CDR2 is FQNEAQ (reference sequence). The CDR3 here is CASSSGLVLAGGEQYF. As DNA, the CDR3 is TGTGCCAGCAGCTCAGGTCTGGTACTAGCGGGAGGCGAGCAGTACTTC.

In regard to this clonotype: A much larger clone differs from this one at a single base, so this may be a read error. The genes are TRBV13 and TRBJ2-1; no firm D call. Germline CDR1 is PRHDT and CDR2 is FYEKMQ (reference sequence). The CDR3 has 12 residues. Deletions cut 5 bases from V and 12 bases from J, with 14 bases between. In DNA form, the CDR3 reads TGTGCCAGCAGCGCAATAGTCCGTGGGCAGTTCTTC. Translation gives CASSAIVRGQFF.

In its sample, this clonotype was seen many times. The CDR3 DNA is TGTGCCAGCAGCCCCATGCAGGGAAACACCATATATTTT. Amino acids: CASSPMQGNTIYF. The chain joins TRBV4-2 to TRBJ1-3, with D unresolved. The CDR3 extends over 13 amino acids. V dropped 4 bases and J dropped 4 bases, with 8 bases sitting between them. Germline values: CDR1 LGHNA, CDR2 YNFKEQ.

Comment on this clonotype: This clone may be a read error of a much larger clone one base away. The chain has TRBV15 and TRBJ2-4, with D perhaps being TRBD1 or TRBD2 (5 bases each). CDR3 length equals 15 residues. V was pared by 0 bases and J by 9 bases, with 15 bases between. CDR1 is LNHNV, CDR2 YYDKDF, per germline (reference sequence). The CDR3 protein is CATSRDHRGGSIQYF. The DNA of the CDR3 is TGTGCCACCAGCAGAGATCATAGGGGTGGGAGCATTCAGTACTTC. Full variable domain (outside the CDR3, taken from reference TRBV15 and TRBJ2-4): DAMVIQNPRYQVTQFGKPVTLSCSQTLNHNVMYWYQQKSSQAPKLLFHYYDKDFNNEADTPDNFQSRRPNTSFCFLDIRSPGLGDTAMYLCATSRDHRGGSIQYFGAGTRLSVL.

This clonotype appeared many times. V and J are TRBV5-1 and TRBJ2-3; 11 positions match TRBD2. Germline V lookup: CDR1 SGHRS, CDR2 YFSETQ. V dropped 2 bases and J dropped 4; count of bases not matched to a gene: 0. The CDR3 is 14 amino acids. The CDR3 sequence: CASSFSGRADTQYF. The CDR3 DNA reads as TGCGCCAGCAGCTTTAGCGGGAGGGCAGATACGCAGTATTTT.

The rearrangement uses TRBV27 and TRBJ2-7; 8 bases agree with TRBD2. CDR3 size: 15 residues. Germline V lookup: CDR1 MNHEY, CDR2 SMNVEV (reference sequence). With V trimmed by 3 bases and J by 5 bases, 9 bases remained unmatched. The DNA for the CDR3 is TGTGCCAGCAGTTTGTACGGGAGGGCCATCGACGAGCAGTACTTC. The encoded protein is CASSLYGRAIDEQYF.

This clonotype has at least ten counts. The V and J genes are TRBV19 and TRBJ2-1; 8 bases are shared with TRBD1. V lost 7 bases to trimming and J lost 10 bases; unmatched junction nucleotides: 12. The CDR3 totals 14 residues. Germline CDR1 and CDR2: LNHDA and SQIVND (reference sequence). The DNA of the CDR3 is TGTGCCAGTACCCCTTACGGACAGGGAGACGAGCAGTTCTTC. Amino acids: CASTPYGQGDEQFF. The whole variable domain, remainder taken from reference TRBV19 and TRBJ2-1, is DGGITQSPKYLFRKEGQNVTLSCEQNLNHDAMYWYRQDPGQGLRLIYYSQIVNDFQKGDIAEGYSVSREKKESFPLTVTSAQKNPTAFYLCASTPYGQGDEQFFGPGTRLTVL.

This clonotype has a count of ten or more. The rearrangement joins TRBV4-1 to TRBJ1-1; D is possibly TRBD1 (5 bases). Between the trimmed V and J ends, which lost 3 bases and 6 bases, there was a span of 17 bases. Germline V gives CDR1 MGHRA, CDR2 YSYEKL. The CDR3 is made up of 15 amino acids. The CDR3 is CASSQPPGPVAEAFF. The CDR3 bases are TGCGCCAGCAGCCAGCCTCCGGGACCGGTCGCTGAAGCTTTCTTT.

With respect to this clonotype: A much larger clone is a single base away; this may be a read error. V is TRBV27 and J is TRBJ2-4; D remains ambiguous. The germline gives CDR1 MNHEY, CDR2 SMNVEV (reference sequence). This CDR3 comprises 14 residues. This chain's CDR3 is CASSSANAKNIQCF. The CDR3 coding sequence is TGTGCCAGCAGTTCAGCCAACGCCAAAAACATTCAGTGCTTC.

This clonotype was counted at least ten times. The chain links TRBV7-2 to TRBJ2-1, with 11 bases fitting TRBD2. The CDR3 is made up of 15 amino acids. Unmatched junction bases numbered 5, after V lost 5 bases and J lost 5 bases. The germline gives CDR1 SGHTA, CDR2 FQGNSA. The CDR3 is CASSVTSGKDNEQFF. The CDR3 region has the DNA TGTGCCAGCAGCGTGACTAGCGGGAAGGACAATGAGCAGTTCTTC. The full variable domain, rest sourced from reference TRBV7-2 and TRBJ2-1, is GAGVSQSPSNKVTEKGKDVELRCDPISGHTALYWYRQSLGQGLEFLIYFQGNSAPDKSGLPSDRFSAERTGGSVSTLTIQRTQQEDSAVYLCASSVTSGKDNEQFFGPGTRLTVL.

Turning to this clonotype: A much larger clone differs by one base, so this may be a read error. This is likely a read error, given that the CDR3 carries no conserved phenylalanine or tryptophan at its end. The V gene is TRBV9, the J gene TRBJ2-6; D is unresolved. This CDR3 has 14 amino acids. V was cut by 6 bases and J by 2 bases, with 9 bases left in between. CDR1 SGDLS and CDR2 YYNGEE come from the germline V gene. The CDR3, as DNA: TGTGCCAGCACCCGGACCCCTGGGGCCAACGTCCTGACTCTC. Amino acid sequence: CASTRTPGANVLTL.

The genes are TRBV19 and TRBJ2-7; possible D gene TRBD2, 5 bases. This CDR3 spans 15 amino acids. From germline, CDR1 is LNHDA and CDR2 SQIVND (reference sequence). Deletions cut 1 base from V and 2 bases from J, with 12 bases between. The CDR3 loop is CASSIAGGSPYEQYF. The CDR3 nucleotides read TGTGCCAGTAGTATAGCCGGAGGCTCCCCCTACGAGCAGTACTTC.

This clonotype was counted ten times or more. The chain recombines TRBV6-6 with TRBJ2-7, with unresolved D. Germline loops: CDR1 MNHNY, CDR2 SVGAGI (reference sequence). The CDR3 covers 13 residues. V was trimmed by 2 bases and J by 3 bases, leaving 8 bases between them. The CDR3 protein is CASSYRTGYEQYF. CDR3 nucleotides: TGTGCCAGCAGTTACCGGACGGGCTACGAGCAGTACTTC.

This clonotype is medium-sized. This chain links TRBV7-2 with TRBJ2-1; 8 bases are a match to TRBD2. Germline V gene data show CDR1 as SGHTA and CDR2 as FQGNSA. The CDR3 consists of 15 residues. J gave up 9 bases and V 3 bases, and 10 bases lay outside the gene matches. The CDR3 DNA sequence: TGTGCCAGCAGCTTCCGACTAGCGAGCAGTGGTGAGCAGTTCTTC. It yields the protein CASSFRLASSGEQFF.

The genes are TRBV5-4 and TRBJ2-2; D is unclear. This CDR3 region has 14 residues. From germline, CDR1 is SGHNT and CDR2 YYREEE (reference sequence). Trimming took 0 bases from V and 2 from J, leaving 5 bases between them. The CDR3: CASSLGDNTGELFF. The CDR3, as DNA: TGTGCCAGCAGCTTGGGCGACAACACCGGGGAGCTGTTTTTT.

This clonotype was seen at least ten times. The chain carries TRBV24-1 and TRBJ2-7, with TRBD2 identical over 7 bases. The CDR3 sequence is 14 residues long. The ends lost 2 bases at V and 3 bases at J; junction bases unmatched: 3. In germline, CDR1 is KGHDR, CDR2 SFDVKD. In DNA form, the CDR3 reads TGTGCCACCAGTGATTCCGGGAGGTTCTACGAGCAGTACTTC. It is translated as CATSDSGRFYEQYF.

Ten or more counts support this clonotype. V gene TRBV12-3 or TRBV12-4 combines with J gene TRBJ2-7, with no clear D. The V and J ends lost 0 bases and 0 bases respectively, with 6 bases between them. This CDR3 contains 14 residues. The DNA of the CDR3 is TGTGCCAGCAGTTTAGCGGAAATCTCCTACGAGCAGTACTTC. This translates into CASSLAEISYEQYF.

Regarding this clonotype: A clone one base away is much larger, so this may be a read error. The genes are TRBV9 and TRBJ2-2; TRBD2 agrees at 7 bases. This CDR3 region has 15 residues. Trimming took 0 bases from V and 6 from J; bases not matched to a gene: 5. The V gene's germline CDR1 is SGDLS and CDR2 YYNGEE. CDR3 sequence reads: CASSVVGGRAGELFF. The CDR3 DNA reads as TGTGCCAGCAGCGTAGTGGGGGGGAGGGCCGGGGAGCTGTTTTTT.

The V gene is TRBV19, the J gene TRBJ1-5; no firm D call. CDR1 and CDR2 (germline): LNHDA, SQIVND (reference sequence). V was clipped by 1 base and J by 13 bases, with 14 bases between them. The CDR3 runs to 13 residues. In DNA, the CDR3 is TGTGCCAGTAGTATAGGCTCGCCTCAACTACAGCATTTT. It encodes CASSIGSPQLQHF.

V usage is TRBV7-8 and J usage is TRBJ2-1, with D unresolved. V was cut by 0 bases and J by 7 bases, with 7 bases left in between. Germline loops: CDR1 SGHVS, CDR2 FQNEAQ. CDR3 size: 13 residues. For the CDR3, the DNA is TGTGCCAGCAGCTTAGCGCTCTGGAATGAGCAGTTCTTC. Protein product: CASSLALWNEQFF.

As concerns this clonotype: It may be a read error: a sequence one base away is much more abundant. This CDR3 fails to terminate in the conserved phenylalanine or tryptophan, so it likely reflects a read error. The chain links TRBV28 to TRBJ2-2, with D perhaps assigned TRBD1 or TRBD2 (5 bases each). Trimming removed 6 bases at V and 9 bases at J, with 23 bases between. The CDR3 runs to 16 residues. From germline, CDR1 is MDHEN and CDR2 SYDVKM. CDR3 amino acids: CASSYTGPPGLRELFL. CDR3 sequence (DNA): TGTGCCAGCAGCTACACGGGACCCCCGGGTTTGCGGGAGCTGTTTCTT.

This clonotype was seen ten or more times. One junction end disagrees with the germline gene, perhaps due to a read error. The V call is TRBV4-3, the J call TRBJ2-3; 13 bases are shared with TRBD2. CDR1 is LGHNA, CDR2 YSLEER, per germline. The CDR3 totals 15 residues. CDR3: CASSQGVTSGRVGPF. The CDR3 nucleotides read TGCGCCAGCAGCCAAGGAGTCACTAGCGGGAGGGTTGGGCCCTTT.

The CDR3 DNA is TGCAGTGCTAGAGAGGGGGGGCGAACCTACGAGCAGTACTTC. Protein product: CSAREGGRTYEQYF. This chain uses TRBV20-1 with TRBJ2-7, with D possibly matching TRBD2 (7 bases). The CDR3 totals 14 residues. V gave up 0 bases and J gave up 2 bases, with 11 bases separating them. CDR1 and CDR2 (germline): DFQATT, SNEGSKA (reference sequence).

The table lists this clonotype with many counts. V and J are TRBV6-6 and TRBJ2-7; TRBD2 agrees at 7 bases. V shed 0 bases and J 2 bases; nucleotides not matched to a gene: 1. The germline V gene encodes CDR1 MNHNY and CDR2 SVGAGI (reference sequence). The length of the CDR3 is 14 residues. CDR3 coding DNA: TGTGCCAGCAGTTACTCGGGAGGGACCTACGAGCAGTACTTC. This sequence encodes CASSYSGGTYEQYF.

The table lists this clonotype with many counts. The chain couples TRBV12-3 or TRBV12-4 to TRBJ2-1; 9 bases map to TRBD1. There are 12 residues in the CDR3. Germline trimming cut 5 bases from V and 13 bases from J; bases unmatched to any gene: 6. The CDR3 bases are TGTGCCAGCAGTCACCGGGACAGGGTCCAGTTCTTC. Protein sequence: CASSHRDRVQFF.

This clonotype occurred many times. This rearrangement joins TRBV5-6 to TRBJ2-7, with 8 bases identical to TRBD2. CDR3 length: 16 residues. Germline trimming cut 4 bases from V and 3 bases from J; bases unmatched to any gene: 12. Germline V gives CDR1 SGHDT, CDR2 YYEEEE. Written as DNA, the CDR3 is TGTGCCAGCAGCCCCGGGGGGCTAGCGGGCTTCTACGAGCAGTACTTC. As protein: CASSPGGLAGFYEQYF.

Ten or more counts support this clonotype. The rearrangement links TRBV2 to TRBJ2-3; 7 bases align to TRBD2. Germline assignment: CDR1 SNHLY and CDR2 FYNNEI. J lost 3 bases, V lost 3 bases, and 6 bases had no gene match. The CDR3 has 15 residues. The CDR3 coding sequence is TGTGCCAGCAGTGACTCAAGGACTAGGACAGATACGCAGTATTTT. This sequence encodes CASSDSRTRTDTQYF.

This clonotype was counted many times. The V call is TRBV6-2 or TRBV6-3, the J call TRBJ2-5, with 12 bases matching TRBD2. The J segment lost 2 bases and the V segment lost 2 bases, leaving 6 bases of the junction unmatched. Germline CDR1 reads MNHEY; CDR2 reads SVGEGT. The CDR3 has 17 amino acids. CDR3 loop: CASSYTNGLAGQETQYF. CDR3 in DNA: TGTGCCAGCAGTTACACGAACGGACTAGCGGGACAAGAGACCCAGTACTTC.